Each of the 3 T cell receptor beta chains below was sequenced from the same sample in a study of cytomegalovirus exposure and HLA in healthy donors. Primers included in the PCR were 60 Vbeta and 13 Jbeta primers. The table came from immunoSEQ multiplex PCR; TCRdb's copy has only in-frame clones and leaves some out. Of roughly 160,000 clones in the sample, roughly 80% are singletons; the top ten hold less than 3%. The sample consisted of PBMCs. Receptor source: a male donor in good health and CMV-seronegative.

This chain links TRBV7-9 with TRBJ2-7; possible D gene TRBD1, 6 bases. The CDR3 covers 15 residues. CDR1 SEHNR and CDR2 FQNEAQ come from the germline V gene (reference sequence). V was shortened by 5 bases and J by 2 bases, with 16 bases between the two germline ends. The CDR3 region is CASSPRDTLTYEQYF. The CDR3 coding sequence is TGTGCCAGCAGCCCCCGGGACACCCTTACCTACGAGCAGTACTTC.

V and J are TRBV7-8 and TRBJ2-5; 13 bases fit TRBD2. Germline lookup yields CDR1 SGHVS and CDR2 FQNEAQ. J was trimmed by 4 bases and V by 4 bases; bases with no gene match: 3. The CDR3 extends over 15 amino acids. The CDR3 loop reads CASSSLAGGPETQYF. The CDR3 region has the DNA TGTGCCAGCAGCTCACTAGCGGGGGGGCCAGAGACCCAGTACTTC.

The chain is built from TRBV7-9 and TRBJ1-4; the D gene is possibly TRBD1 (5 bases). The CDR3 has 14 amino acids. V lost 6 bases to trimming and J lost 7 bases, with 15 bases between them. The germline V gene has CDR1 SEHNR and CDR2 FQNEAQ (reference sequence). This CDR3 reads CASRLAGEAEKLFF. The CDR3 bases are TGTGCCAGCAGACTAGCGGGGGAGGCTGAAAAACTGTTTTTT. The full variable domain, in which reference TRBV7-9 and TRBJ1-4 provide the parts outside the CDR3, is DTGVSQNPRHKITKRGQNVTFRCDPISEHNRLYWYRQTLGQGPEFLTYFQNEAQLEKSRLLSDRFSAERPKGSFSTLEIQRTEQGDSAMYLCASRLAGEAEKLFFGSGTQLSVL.